This is a list of T cell receptor beta chains from one sample in a study of PD-L1 blockade in urothelial cancer. Only in-frame clones appear in the TCRdb table, and some are missing; sequencing was by immunoSEQ multiplex PCR. The table shows around 110,000 clones, with more than 85% occurring only once. The source was PBMCs, collected around atezolizumab (anti-PD-L1) treatment. These receptors all stem from a man between 60 and 75 years old with urothelial cancer. Both conserved end residues are part of each CDR3. The D gene is left open where the match is weak. Size is omitted from some rows. Given values are once, few, many or a class for expanded clones.

d_gene	v_gene	abundance	len	j_gene	CDR3nt	CDR3aa
TRBD2	TRBV5-1	.	18	TRBJ2-3	TGCGCCAGCAGCTTGGTTCTGGCGGGAGGCCCAAGCACAGATACGCAGTATTTT	CASSLVLAGGPSTDTQYF
.	TRBV28	.	14	TRBJ1-3	TGTGCCAGCACCCTTTCCGGGTCTGGAAACACCATATATTTT	CASTLSGSGNTIYF
.	TRBV19	.	16	TRBJ2-2	TGTGCCAGTAGTCCAGACAGGGTGGAGGGCACCGGGGAGCTGTTTTTT	CASSPDRVEGTGELFF
.	TRBV5-1	.	13	TRBJ2-7	TGCGCCAGCAGCTTGGGGTCGGGTCACGAGCAGTACTTC	CASSLGSGHEQYF
.	TRBV7-9	.	12	TRBJ2-7	TGTGCCAGCAGCTTTACAGGGACCGAGCAGTACTTC	CASSFTGTEQYF
TRBD2	TRBV28	.	15	TRBJ2-5	TGTGCCAGCAGTTTGGCGGGAGGAGGGCAAGAGACCCAGTACTTC	CASSLAGGGQETQYF
TRBD2	TRBV5-6	.	16	TRBJ2-1	TGTGCCAGCACCCTGATTGCGGGAGCGTCTGGCAATGAGCAGTTCTTC	CASTLIAGASGNEQFF
.	TRBV28	.	15	TRBJ2-4	TGTGCCAGCAGTTTGCGGGTAAAAACCAAAAACATTCAGTACTTC	CASSLRVKTKNIQYF
TRBD1	TRBV25-1	.	14	TRBJ1-3	TGTGCCAGCAGTGATACAGGGGGCACAGACACCATATATTTT	CASSDTGGTDTIYF
TRBD1	TRBV4-3	.	14	TRBJ1-6	TGCGCCAGCAGCCAAGGGACAGGGAATTCACCCCTCCACTTT	CASSQGTGNSPLHF
.	TRBV10-3	few	13	TRBJ1-5	TGTGCCATCAGTGGACAGAGCAATCAGCCCCAGCATTTT	CAISGQSNQPQHF
.	TRBV7-2	.	13	TRBJ2-2	TGTGCCAGCAGCCCCCGAGGGACCGGGGAGCTGTTTTTT	CASSPRGTGELFF
TRBD1	TRBV5-1	.	14	TRBJ2-7	TGCGCCAGCAGCACAGGACAGGGCAGAAACGAGCAGTACTTC	CASSTGQGRNEQYF
TRBD1	TRBV7-8	.	13	TRBJ1-1	TGTGCCAGCAGCTCCGGGACAGGCCGTGAACCTTTCTTT	CASSSGTGREPFF
TRBD2	TRBV4-3	.	18	TRBJ2-3	TGCGCCAGCAGCCAAGACCCGCTAGCGGGAGTCGGGACAGATACGCAGTATTTT	CASSQDPLAGVGTDTQYF
TRBD1	TRBV6-1	.	13	TRBJ1-2	TGTGCCAGCAGCCCCGGGACAGGGAACGGCTACACCTTC	CASSPGTGNGYTF
.	TRBV7-3	.	15	TRBJ1-5	TGTGCCAGCAGCCCATCCGGTGATGGCAATCAGCCCCAGCATTTT	CASSPSGDGNQPQHF
TRBD1	TRBV7-9	.	14	TRBJ2-5	TGTGCCAGCAGCCCGACAGGGCCCCAAGAGACCCAGTACTTC	CASSPTGPQETQYF
.	TRBV19	.	16	TRBJ2-1	TGTGCCAGTAGTAGGAGCCTAACTAGATCCTACAATGAGCAGTTCTTC	CASSRSLTRSYNEQFF
TRBD2	TRBV11-2	.	18	TRBJ2-3	TGTGCCAGCAGCTTAGTTCCGACTAGCGGGGGAAGCACAGATACGCAGTATTTT	CASSLVPTSGGSTDTQYF
.	TRBV6-6	few	14	TRBJ1-2	TGTGCCAGCACCACTGGACCGAGGGACTATGGCTACACCTTC	CASTTGPRDYGYTF
TRBD2	TRBV5-1	.	19	TRBJ2-3	TGCGCCAGCAGCTTGCAGGGTTCGATAGCGGGAGGTTGGCCAGATACGCAGTATTTT	CASSLQGSIAGGWPDTQYF
.	TRBV7-9	.	15	TRBJ2-2	TGTGCCAGCAGCCCCTTACAGGGATTACACGGGGAGCTGTTTTTT	CASSPLQGLHGELFF
.	TRBV27	.	14	TRBJ2-7	TGTGCCAGCAGTTCGGGGGACTTCTCCTACGAGCAGTACTTC	CASSSGDFSYEQYF
TRBD2	TRBV6-5	.	14	TRBJ2-1	TGTGCCAGCAGTTACTGGCGGGAGGGCCCCCGGCAGTTCTTC	CASSYWREGPRQFF
.	TRBV7-2	few	12	TRBJ2-3	TGTGCCAGCAGCACGGGCGGGTATACGCAGTATTTT	CASSTGGYTQYF
TRBD1	TRBV2	.	13	TRBJ2-2	TGTGCCAGCTCCGCAACAGGGGCCGGGGAGCTGTTTTTT	CASSATGAGELFF
TRBD2	TRBV5-1	.	13	TRBJ2-2	TGCGCCAGCAGCCACGCGGGGGGCGGGGAGCTGTTTTTT	CASSHAGGGELFF
.	TRBV12-5	.	16	TRBJ2-2	TGTGCTAGTGGTTGGAGTAGACGGTCAAACACCGGGGAGCTGTTTTTT	CASGWSRRSNTGELFF
TRBD1	TRBV5-1	once	17	TRBJ1-1	TGCGCCAGCAGCGTCCACAGGGGAGAGTCAAGAGGAACTGAAGCTTTCTTT	CASSVHRGESRGTEAFF
TRBD2	TRBV6-1	.	16	TRBJ2-1	TGTGCCAGCAGTGATCGGACTAGCGGGAACTACAATGAGCAGTTCTTC	CASSDRTSGNYNEQFF
TRBD1	TRBV10-3	.	12	TRBJ2-3	TGTGCCATCGGACAGGGGACAGATACGCAGTATTTT	CAIGQGTDTQYF
TRBD1	TRBV5-1	.	15	TRBJ2-3	TGCGCCAGCAGCTTGGAGGGACAGGGACCAGATACGCAGTATTTT	CASSLEGQGPDTQYF
TRBD2	TRBV5-6	.	16	TRBJ2-5	TGTGCCAGCAGCCAGGGACTAGCGGGGGGGGGAGAGACCCAGTACTTC	CASSQGLAGGGETQYF
.	TRBV6-1	once	13	TRBJ1-1	TGTGCCAGCAGACTACAGGGGAACACTGAAGCTTTCTTT	CASRLQGNTEAFF
TRBD1	TRBV6-5	.	14	TRBJ2-1	TGTGCCAGCACCACAGGGAGCTTTAGGGACAGGCAGTTCTTC	CASTTGSFRDRQFF
.	TRBV9	.	15	TRBJ2-2	TGTGCCAGCAGCGTAGGCCAGGGTCGCACCGGGGAGCTGTTTTTT	CASSVGQGRTGELFF
.	TRBV6-6	.	11	TRBJ1-3	TGTGCCAGCAGTGCCCGGGGCACCATATATTTT	CASSARGTIYF
.	TRBV21-1	.	16	TRBJ2-7	TGTGCCAGCAGCAAAGGGGTGGGGACAGGGGTCGACGAGCAGTACTTC	CASSKGVGTGVDEQYF
TRBD1	TRBV7-6	.	13	TRBJ1-5	TGTGCCAGCAGCTTTGACAGGGACCAGCCCCAGCATTTT	CASSFDRDQPQHF
TRBD1	TRBV4-2	.	15	TRBJ2-7	TGTGCCAGCAGCCAAGGACAGGGGCTCAACTACGAGCAGTACTTC	CASSQGQGLNYEQYF